Sequencing of this TCR beta chain was carried out in a study of regulatory T cells in long-lasting Graves disease. With iRepertoire HTBI primers and Arm-PCR of CDR3 regions, TCR beta libraries were built. In the original analysis: Identified across the samples were over 50 TRBV segments and 14 TRBJ segments. TCRdb called the multiplex PCR reads again in MiXCR, with one record for every CDR3 protein. For this entry, the V and J calls and clone size follow TCRdb and not the study's own pipeline. The table shows about 400,000 distinct CDR3 sequences, with about a fifth occurring only once. Study-wide results and caveats: Persistent patients shared about 3,000 public clonotypes among themselves. Newly diagnosed patients shared fewer, at about a thousand.

This clonotype came up a few times. Its antigen is currently unknown. Described time point: persistent/refractory GD, antithyroid drugs over 5 years with positive TRAb. Isolated PBMC RNA provided the starting material for the TCR library. Patients hailed from an endocrinology department in Xi'an, China. The receptor comes from a female donor with Graves disease. Source: peripheral blood mononuclear cells (PBMCs), taken when the disease was refractory, from a patient treated with antithyroid drugs.

The CDR3 region has the DNA TGTGCCAGCAGTGAAATTAATCGGGAGAAGCAGTACTTC. Its translation: CASSEINREKQYF. This chain links TRBV6-2 or TRBV6-3 with TRBJ2-7; tentative D call: TRBD2 (6 bases). Trimming left V 5 bases short and J 8 bases short, with 16 bases between. Germline assignment: CDR1 MNHEY and CDR2 SVGEGT. This CDR3 comprises 13 residues.